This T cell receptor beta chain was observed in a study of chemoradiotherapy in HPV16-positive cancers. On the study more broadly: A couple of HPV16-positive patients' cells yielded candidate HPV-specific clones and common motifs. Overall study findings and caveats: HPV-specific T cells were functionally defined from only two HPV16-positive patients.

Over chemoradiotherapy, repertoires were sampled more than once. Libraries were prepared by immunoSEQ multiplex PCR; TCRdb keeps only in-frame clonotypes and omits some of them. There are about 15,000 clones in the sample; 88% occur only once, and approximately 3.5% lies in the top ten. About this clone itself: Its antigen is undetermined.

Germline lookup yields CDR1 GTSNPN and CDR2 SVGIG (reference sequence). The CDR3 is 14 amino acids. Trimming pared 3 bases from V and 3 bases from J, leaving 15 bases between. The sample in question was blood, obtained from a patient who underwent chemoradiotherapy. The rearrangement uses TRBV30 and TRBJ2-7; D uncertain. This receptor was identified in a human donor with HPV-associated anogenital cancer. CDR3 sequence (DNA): TGTGCCTGGAGGTCCCGAGACCGAGGCTACGAGCAGTACTTC. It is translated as CAWRSRDRGYEQYF. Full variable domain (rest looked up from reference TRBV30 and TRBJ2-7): SQTIHQWPATLVQPVGSPLSLECTVEGTSNPNLYWYRQAAGRGLQLLFYSVGIGQISSEVPQNLSASRPQDRQFILSSKKLLLSDSGFYLCAWRSRDRGYEQYFGPGTRLTVT.